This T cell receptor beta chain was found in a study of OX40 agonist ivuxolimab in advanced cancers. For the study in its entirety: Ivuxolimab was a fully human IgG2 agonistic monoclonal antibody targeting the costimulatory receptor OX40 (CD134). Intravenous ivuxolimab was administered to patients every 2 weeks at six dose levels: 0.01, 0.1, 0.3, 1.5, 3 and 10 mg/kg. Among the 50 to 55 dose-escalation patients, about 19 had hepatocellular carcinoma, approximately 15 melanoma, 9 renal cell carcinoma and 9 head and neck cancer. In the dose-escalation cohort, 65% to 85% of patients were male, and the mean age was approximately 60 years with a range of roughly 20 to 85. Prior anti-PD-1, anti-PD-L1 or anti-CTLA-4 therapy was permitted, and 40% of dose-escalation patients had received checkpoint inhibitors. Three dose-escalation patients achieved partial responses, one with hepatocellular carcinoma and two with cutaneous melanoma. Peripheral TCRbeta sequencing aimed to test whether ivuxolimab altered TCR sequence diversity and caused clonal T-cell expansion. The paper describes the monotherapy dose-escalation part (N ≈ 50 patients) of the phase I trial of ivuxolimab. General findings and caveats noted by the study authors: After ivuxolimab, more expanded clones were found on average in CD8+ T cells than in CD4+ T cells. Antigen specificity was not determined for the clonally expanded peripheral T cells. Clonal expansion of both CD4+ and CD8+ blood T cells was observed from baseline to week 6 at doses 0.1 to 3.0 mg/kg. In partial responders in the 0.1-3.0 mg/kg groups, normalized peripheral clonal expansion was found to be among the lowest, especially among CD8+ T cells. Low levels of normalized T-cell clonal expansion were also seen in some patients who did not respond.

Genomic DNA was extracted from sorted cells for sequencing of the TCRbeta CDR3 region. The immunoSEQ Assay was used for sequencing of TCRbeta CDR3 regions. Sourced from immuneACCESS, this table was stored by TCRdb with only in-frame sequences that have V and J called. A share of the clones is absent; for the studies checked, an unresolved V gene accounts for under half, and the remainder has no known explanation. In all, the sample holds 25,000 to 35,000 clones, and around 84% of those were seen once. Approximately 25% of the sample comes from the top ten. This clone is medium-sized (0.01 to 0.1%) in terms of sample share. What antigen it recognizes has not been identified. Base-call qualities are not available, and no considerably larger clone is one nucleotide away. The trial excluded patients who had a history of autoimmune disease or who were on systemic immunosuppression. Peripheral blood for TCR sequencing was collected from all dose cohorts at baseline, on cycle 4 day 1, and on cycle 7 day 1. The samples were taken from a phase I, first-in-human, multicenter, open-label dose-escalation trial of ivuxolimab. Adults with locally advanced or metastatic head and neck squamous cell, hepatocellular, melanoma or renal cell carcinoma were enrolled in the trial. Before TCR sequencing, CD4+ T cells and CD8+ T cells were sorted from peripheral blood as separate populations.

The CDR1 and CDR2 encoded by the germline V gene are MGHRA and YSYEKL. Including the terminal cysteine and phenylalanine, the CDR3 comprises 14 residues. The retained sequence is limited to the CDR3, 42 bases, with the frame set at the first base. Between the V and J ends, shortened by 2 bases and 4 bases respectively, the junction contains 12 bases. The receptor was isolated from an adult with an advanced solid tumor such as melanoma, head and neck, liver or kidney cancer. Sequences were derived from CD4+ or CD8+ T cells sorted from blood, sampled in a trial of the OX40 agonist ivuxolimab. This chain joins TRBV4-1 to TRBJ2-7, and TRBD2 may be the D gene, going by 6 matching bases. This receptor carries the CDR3 CASSQTSGRYEQYF. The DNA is TGCGCCAGCAGCCAAACATCCGGGAGATACGAGCAGTACTTC.